This TCR beta chain was identified in a study of blood T cell repertoires in COVID-19. Overall study context: Samples came from the United States, Italy and Spain, spanning acute and convalescent COVID-19. The analysed material was cDNA or gDNA that came from T cells, B-cell-depleted T cells, or PBMCs.

Authors' processing steps: Counts of nucleated cells, estimated from reference gene primer amplification, were obtained. Measured with immunoSEQ multiplex PCR; TCRdb has only the in-frame clones, and not every one. V and J calls and clone size are copied from that table; D and trimming were computed from the DNA. The data show around 270,000 clones, with around 84% seen just once and approximately 1.5% held by the top ten. V shed 4 bases and J 2 bases; nucleotides not matched to a gene: 5. CDR1 and CDR2 (germline): SGHDT, YYEEEE. This CDR3 is 16 amino acids long. Input material: peripheral blood. This receptor was identified in a woman aged 40 to 50 who had recovered from COVID-19. The J gene is TRBJ1-4, the V gene TRBV5-6; 10 bases are a match to TRBD1. CDR3 in DNA: TGTGCCAGCAGCGTCGACAGGGGGCTCACTAATGAAAAACTGTTTTTT. It encodes CASSVDRGLTNEKLFF.